What follows are 24 T cell receptor beta chains derived from one specimen sequenced in a study of cytomegalovirus exposure and HLA in healthy donors. This PCR relied on a set of 60 Vbeta primers and 13 Jbeta primers. TCRdb's copy holds only in-frame clones and misses some; the assay was immunoSEQ multiplex PCR. Among tens of thousands of clones listed, approximately 63% were seen once. Material for sequencing was PBMCs. Receptors were obtained from a woman aged 45-59 years in good health and CMV-seropositive.

This chain connects TRBV18 to TRBJ1-3; D uncertain. The V and J ends lost 1 base and 1 base respectively, with 14 bases between them. Germline CDR1 and CDR2: KGHSH and LQKENI. This CDR3 is built from 17 residues. DNA of the CDR3: TGTGCCAGCTCACCACAGTCGGTAACGGTTTCTGGAAACACCATATATTTT. This encodes CASSPQSVTVSGNTIYF. The full variable domain, rest sourced from reference TRBV18 and TRBJ1-3, is NAGVMQNPRHLVRRRGQEARLRCSPMKGHSHVYWYRQLPEEGLKFMVYLQKENIIDESGMPKERFSAEFPKEGPSILRIQQVVRGDSAAYFCASSPQSVTVSGNTIYFGEGSWLTVV.

This chain uses TRBV7-9 with TRBJ1-2, with D possibly being TRBD1 (6 bases). Trimming pared 1 base from V and 2 bases from J, leaving 8 bases between. Germline lookup yields CDR1 SEHNR and CDR2 FQNEAQ (reference sequence). This CDR3 has 14 residues. CDR3: CASSLDRVNYGYTF. The CDR3 DNA is TGTGCCAGCAGCTTAGACAGGGTCAACTATGGCTACACCTTC. Variable domain in full (rest from reference TRBV7-9 and TRBJ1-2): DTGVSQNPRHKITKRGQNVTFRCDPISEHNRLYWYRQTLGQGPEFLTYFQNEAQLEKSRLLSDRFSAERPKGSFSTLEIQRTEQGDSAMYLCASSLDRVNYGYTFGSGTRLTVV.

The chain uses TRBV30 and TRBJ1-1; D is undetermined. Germline-derived CDR1 and CDR2 are GTSNPN and SVGIG (reference sequence). This CDR3 is 15 amino acids long. V was pared by 3 bases and J by 5 bases, with 19 bases between. The CDR3 loop is CAWSDPGAGKTEAFF. CDR3 nucleotide sequence: TGTGCCTGGAGCGACCCGGGCGCGGGAAAGACTGAAGCTTTCTTT. The full variable domain, completed using reference TRBV30 and TRBJ1-1, is SQTIHQWPATLVQPVGSPLSLECTVEGTSNPNLYWYRQAAGRGLQLLFYSVGIGQISSEVPQNLSASRPQDRQFILSSKKLLLSDSGFYLCAWSDPGAGKTEAFFGQGTRLTVV.

The V call is TRBV4-2, the J call TRBJ1-1; D might be TRBD1 (5 bases). Looked up from germline, CDR1 is LGHNA and CDR2 is YNFKEQ. This CDR3 is 13 amino acids long. Trimming took 2 bases from V and 7 from J, leaving 11 bases between them. This CDR3 is CASSQRVDSEAFF. CDR3 in DNA: TGTGCCAGCAGCCAAAGGGTCGACAGTGAAGCTTTCTTT.

The chain recombines TRBV5-1 with TRBJ2-1, with a possible D match to TRBD1 (6 bases). The germline V gene has CDR1 SGHRS and CDR2 YFSETQ. This CDR3 is 17 amino acids long. Trimming left V 0 bases short and J 10 bases short, with 23 bases between. The CDR3, as DNA: TGCGCCAGCAGCTTGGCTATAGGGGGATCACCCCACAGCGAGCAGTTCTTC. It encodes CASSLAIGGSPHSEQFF.

The V and J genes are TRBV4-1 and TRBJ1-6, with 8 bases matching TRBD1. Germline values: CDR1 MGHRA, CDR2 YSYEKL. This CDR3 has 17 residues. V shed 5 bases and J 5 bases; nucleotides not matched to a gene: 11. The CDR3 DNA is TGCGCCAGCAGCTCCTCCGGGACAGGTTTCGATAATTCACCCCTCCACTTT. It translates to CASSSSGTGFDNSPLHF.

There are a few counts of this clone. The V call is TRBV19, the J call TRBJ1-1; 8 nucleotides align to TRBD1. The CDR3 length is 14 residues. The germline CDR1 and CDR2 sequences are LNHDA and SQIVND (reference sequence). V lost 4 bases, J lost 4 bases, and 5 bases stayed unmatched. DNA of the CDR3: TGTGCCAGTAGTACCCAGGGGGCCGGCACTGAAGCTTTCTTT. Its protein is CASSTQGAGTEAFF.

This chain links TRBV7-9 with TRBJ1-4, with 7 bases fitting TRBD1. This CDR3 has 16 residues. Germline V gene lookup returns CDR1 SEHNR and CDR2 FQNEAQ (reference sequence). The trim removed 0 bases at V and 4 bases at J, leaving 5 bases unmatched. CDR3 sequence (DNA): TGTGCCAGCAGCTTAGCTGAGGGGGCAGGTAATGAAAAACTGTTTTTT. This sequence encodes CASSLAEGAGNEKLFF.

The CDR3 DNA reads as TGCGCCAGCAGTGACCAGCGGAGCACAGATACGCAGTATTTT. This codes for CASSDQRSTDTQYF. The chain joins TRBV5-1 to TRBJ2-3, with D tentatively TRBD2 (5 bases). The CDR3 totals 14 residues. Trimming took 5 bases from V and 0 from J, leaving 10 bases between them. CDR1 and CDR2 (germline): SGHRS, YFSETQ.

The chain couples TRBV10-3 to TRBJ2-5, with a possible D match to TRBD2 (5 bases). CDR1 is ENHRY and CDR2 is SYGVKD in the germline V gene. This CDR3 comprises 13 residues. Trimming pared 3 bases from V and 5 bases from J, leaving 10 bases between. This CDR3 reads CAISEGERETQYF. The CDR3 DNA is TGTGCCATCAGTGAAGGAGAGCGGGAGACCCAGTACTTC.

V gene TRBV6-5 combines with J gene TRBJ2-6; D is unclear. CDR3 length: 11 residues. The V end was cut by 6 bases, the J end by 6 bases, with 3 bases between. Germline lookup yields CDR1 MNHEY and CDR2 SVGAGI. CDR3 sequence (DNA): TGTGCCAGCAGCTCGGCCAACGTCCTGACTTTC. Its translation: CASSSANVLTF.

The rearrangement links TRBV27 to TRBJ2-1; 11 bases are a match to TRBD2. The CDR3 length is 14 residues. V lost 7 bases, J lost 4 bases, and 3 bases stayed unmatched. Germline CDR1 MNHEY, CDR2 SMNVEV (reference sequence). CDR3 loop: CASTRLAGYNEQFF. The DNA of the CDR3 is TGTGCCAGCACCCGACTAGCGGGATACAATGAGCAGTTCTTC.

This clone was picked up one time. The rearrangement joins TRBV11-2 to TRBJ1-2; D ambiguous. The V and J ends lost 0 bases and 5 bases respectively, with 4 bases between them. This CDR3 is 12 amino acids long. Germline V gene lookup returns CDR1 SGHAT and CDR2 FQNNGV. Here the CDR3 DNA reads TGTGCCAGCAGCTTAGAACTGTATGGCTACACCTTC. This sequence encodes CASSLELYGYTF. The entire variable domain, with the rest obtained from reference TRBV11-2 and TRBJ1-2, is as follows: EAGVAQSPRYKIIEKRQSVAFWCNPISGHATLYWYQQILGQGPKLLIQFQNNGVVDDSQLPKDRFSAERLKGVDSTLKIQPAKLEDSAVYLCASSLELYGYTFGSGTRLTVV.

The chain joins TRBV4-1 to TRBJ2-7; D perhaps matches TRBD1 (5 bases). V gave up 4 bases and J gave up 3 bases, with 13 bases separating them. This CDR3 contains 14 residues. Germline V gene lookup returns CDR1 MGHRA and CDR2 YSYEKL. The CDR3 reads CASSRHQTDYEQYF. CDR3 DNA: TGCGCCAGCAGCCGCCACCAGACAGACTACGAGCAGTACTTC.

The V gene is TRBV11-1, the J gene TRBJ2-1; maybe TRBD1 (6 bases). V was clipped by 5 bases and J by 3 bases, with 14 bases between them. CDR1 is SGHAT and CDR2 is FQDESV in the germline V gene (reference sequence). CDR3 size: 15 residues. The CDR3 DNA sequence: TGTGCCAGCAGCCCGCAGACAGGTTACTACAATGAGCAGTTCTTC. It specifies CASSPQTGYYNEQFF.

The J gene is TRBJ1-1, the V gene TRBV5-1, with D unresolved. V was pared by 0 bases and J by 4 bases, with 7 bases between. The CDR3 extends over 13 amino acids. CDR1 and CDR2 (germline): SGHRS, YFSETQ. The CDR3 spells CASSLEEGTEAFF. The CDR3 DNA reads TGCGCCAGCAGCTTGGAGGAGGGCACTGAAGCTTTCTTT.

The gene calls are TRBV6-4 and TRBJ1-1, with 9 nucleotides matching TRBD1. The CDR3 has 15 amino acids. CDR1 MRHNA and CDR2 SNTAGT come from the germline V gene. V was clipped by 4 bases and J by 4 bases; unmatched bases: 7. The CDR3 is CASSAQGARGTEAFF. In DNA, the CDR3 is TGTGCCAGCAGTGCACAGGGGGCTCGGGGCACTGAAGCTTTCTTT.

The V call is TRBV6-5, the J call TRBJ2-2; TRBD1 is a possible D gene (6 bases). Trimming left V 7 bases short and J 7 bases short, with 10 bases between. The germline V gene has CDR1 MNHEY and CDR2 SVGAGI. The CDR3 contains 12 residues. The DNA of the CDR3 is TGTGCCAGCACCAAGGGGGTCGGGGAGCTGTTTTTT. Its translation is CASTKGVGELFF.

The V and J genes are TRBV10-2 and TRBJ2-7; the D gene is possibly TRBD2 (5 bases). V lost 3 bases and J lost 1, with 10 bases in between. This CDR3 is 14 amino acids long. Germline loops: CDR1 WSHSY, CDR2 SAAADI. CDR3 nucleotides: TGCGCCAGCAGTGATTACGAGGGATCCTACGAGCAGTACTTC. Its translation: CASSDYEGSYEQYF.

The chain employs TRBV21-1 and TRBJ2-3; whether TRBD2, the table's D call, matches the DNA was not checked. TRBV21-1 is a documented pseudogene. This CDR3 spans 15 amino acids. The CDR3 region has the DNA TGTGCCATCGATATAGCGGGAGGGAGCACAGATACGCAGTATTTT. It codes for CAIDIAGGSTDTQYF.

This clone was observed a single time. The chain combines TRBV27 with TRBJ2-1, with D perhaps TRBD2 (6 bases). V shed 0 bases and J shed 10 bases, with 16 bases lying between them. Germline CDR1 reads MNHEY; CDR2 reads SMNVEV (reference sequence). The CDR3 totals 15 residues. The CDR3 bases are TGTGCCAGCAGTTTATCGGTTCAGGCCCGGGGGGAGCAGTTCTTC. The encoded protein is CASSLSVQARGEQFF.

CDR3 DNA sequence: TGCGCCAGCAGCCAAGACCTGGGGCACGGAAACACCATATATTTT. Translating it yields CASSQDLGHGNTIYF. The J gene is TRBJ1-3, the V gene TRBV4-1; D is perhaps TRBD1 (5 bases). Between the trimmed V and J ends, which lost 0 bases and 4 bases, there was a span of 10 bases. Germline assignment: CDR1 MGHRA and CDR2 YSYEKL. This CDR3 is 15 amino acids long.

This chain links TRBV27 with TRBJ2-7; the match to TRBD2 covers 8 bases. Germline CDR1 and CDR2: MNHEY and SMNVEV (reference sequence). V gave up 5 bases and J gave up 2 bases; unmatched junction bases: 5. This CDR3 has 14 amino acids. The CDR3, as DNA: TGTGCCAGCAGTCGGCCGGGAGGGGCCTACGAGCAGTACTTC. This translates into CASSRPGGAYEQYF.

The chain is built from TRBV7-6 and TRBJ1-1, with D uncertain. The V gene's germline CDR1 is SGHVS and CDR2 FNYEAQ. V was trimmed by 4 bases and J by 5 bases, leaving 5 bases between them. There are 11 residues in the CDR3. The CDR3 nucleotides are TGTGCCAGCAGCTCAGGTACTGAAGCTTTCTTT. As protein: CASSSGTEAFF. The complete variable domain, with remaining parts taken from reference TRBV7-6 and TRBJ1-1, reads GAGVSQSPRYKVTKRGQDVALRCDPISGHVSLYWYRQALGQGPEFLTYFNYEAQQDKSGLPNDRFSAERPEGSISTLTIQRTEQRDSAMYRCASSSGTEAFFGQGTRLTVV.